These 32 T cell receptor beta chains share one sample of origin, sequenced in a study of blood T cell repertoires in COVID-19 (TCRdb year 2020). Receptor libraries were prepared by the immunoSEQ multiplex PCR assay. TCRdb retrieved this table from immuneACCESS and kept in-frame rearrangements only. Not all clones are present; in checked studies, unresolved V genes account for under half, and no reason is known for the remainder. The sample profile shows about 120,000 clones; around four fifths of them were found once. Clones ranked in the top ten supply around 5.6% of the sample. Source material: peripheral blood. The source is an elderly man with active or convalescent COVID-19.

This rearrangement joins TRBV24-1 to TRBJ2-1; TRBD1 might be the D (5 bases). Germline CDR1 reads KGHDR; CDR2 reads SFDVKD. The ends were cut back, 4 bases at V and 10 bases at J, with 13 bases in the middle. The CDR3 runs 13 residues. The DNA of the CDR3 is TGTGCCACCAGTGACCTTGACAGTGACGAGCAGTTCTTC. Its protein product is CATSDLDSDEQFF.

This chain joins TRBV9 and TRBJ1-3; 7 bases are a match to TRBD1. The CDR3 has 17 residues. J was trimmed by 0 bases and V by 3 bases; bases with no gene match: 9. Germline V gene lookup returns CDR1 SGDLS and CDR2 YYNGEE. CDR3 sequence: CASSATGQGVSGNTIYF. CDR3 in DNA: TGTGCCAGCAGCGCAACAGGGCAGGGGGTCTCTGGAAACACCATATATTTT. Supplemented by reference TRBV9 and TRBJ1-3, the full variable domain reads DSGVTQTPKHLITATGQRVTLRCSPRSGDLSVYWYQQSLDQGLQFLIQYYNGEERAKGNILERFSAQQFPDLHSELNLSSLELGDSALYFCASSATGQGVSGNTIYFGEGSWLTVV.

The chain links TRBV2 to TRBJ2-1; 9 bases fit TRBD2. The CDR3 is 17 amino acids. V shed 3 bases and J 0 bases; nucleotides not matched to a gene: 6. Germline V gene data show CDR1 as SNHLY and CDR2 as FYNNEI. The CDR3 DNA reads TGTGCCAGCAGTGAGGGCGGGGGGGGAAGCTCCTACAATGAGCAGTTCTTC. Translating it yields CASSEGGGGSSYNEQFF.

The gene calls are TRBV7-9 and TRBJ2-1; 9 bases agree with TRBD2. Germline CDR1 is SEHNR and CDR2 is FQNEAQ (reference sequence). V lost 0 bases and J lost 8; bases outside the gene matches: 14. The CDR3 runs to 18 residues. In nucleotides, the CDR3 is TGTGCCAGCAGCTTAGCGGGGAAGACTAGCGGACGTGCGGATGAGCAGTTCTTC. Its translation is CASSLAGKTSGRADEQFF.

This clone came up once. V is TRBV7-9 and J is TRBJ2-7; 10 nucleotides agree with TRBD1. The CDR3 totals 16 residues. Germline V gives CDR1 SEHNR, CDR2 FQNEAQ (reference sequence). V shed 5 bases and J 3 bases; nucleotides not matched to a gene: 10. This CDR3 reads CASSPRGGQGYYEQYF. The DNA for the CDR3 is TGTGCCAGCAGCCCGAGGGGGGGACAGGGGTACTACGAGCAGTACTTC.

The chain recombines TRBV14 with TRBJ2-3; 10 bases agree with TRBD2. Trimming removed 6 bases from V and 14 bases from J; junction bases left unmatched: 11. The CDR3 has 13 residues. The V gene's germline CDR1 is SGHDN and CDR2 FVKESK. The CDR3 sequence: CASSGLAGAPWYF. CDR3 in DNA: TGTGCCAGCAGTGGGCTAGCGGGGGCCCCGTGGTATTTT.

Worth noting for this clone: The junction differs from germline at one of its ends, possibly a read error. This chain connects TRBV20-1 to TRBJ2-3; a possible D gene is TRBD2 (6 bases). This CDR3 comprises 14 residues. CDR1 DFQATT and CDR2 SNEGSKA come from the germline V gene (reference sequence). DNA of the CDR3: TGCAGTGCTAGTACGGGGGTGAGCACAAATACGCAGTATTTT. Its protein is CSASTGVSTNTQYF.

J is TRBJ1-5 and V is TRBV18; D remains ambiguous. The V end was cut by 1 base, the J end by 6 bases, with 4 bases between. This CDR3 is 12 amino acids long. CDR1 and CDR2 (germline): KGHSH, LQKENI. Written as DNA, the CDR3 is TGTGCCAGCTCACCACTCGGTCAGCCCCAGCATTTT. Translated, it gives CASSPLGQPQHF.

This clone was observed a handful of times. The J gene is TRBJ1-2, the V gene TRBV5-6; the D is unclear. Germline V gives CDR1 SGHDT, CDR2 YYEEEE. There are 14 residues in the CDR3. V lost 1 base to trimming and J lost 4 bases, with 11 bases between them. The CDR3 DNA follows: TGTGCCAGCAGCTTGACGCGCGGTTCCTATGGCTACACCTTC. Protein product: CASSLTRGSYGYTF.

The V gene is TRBV6-6, the J gene TRBJ1-2; maybe TRBD1 (5 bases). V was pared by 6 bases and J by 6 bases, with 14 bases between. Germline CDR1 is MNHNY and CDR2 is SVGAGI (reference sequence). The CDR3 totals 13 residues. The CDR3 bases are TGTGCCAGCAGGAACCCGACAGACAATGGCTACACCTTC. It specifies CASRNPTDNGYTF.

The chain joins TRBV7-2 to TRBJ1-2, with 7 bases aligning to TRBD1. The CDR3 length is 15 residues. V gave up 1 base and J gave up 3 bases; unmatched junction bases: 5. Looked up from germline, CDR1 is SGHTA and CDR2 is FQGNSA. In nucleotides, the CDR3 is TGTGCCAGCAGCTTAGGACAGGGAAGGCACTATGGCTACACCTTC. It specifies CASSLGQGRHYGYTF.

The CDR3 sequence is CASSSPADTANVLTF. Here the CDR3 DNA reads TGTGCCAGCAGTTCACCCGCGGACACTGCTAACGTCCTGACTTTC. V and J are TRBV28 and TRBJ2-6, with D perhaps matching TRBD1 (5 bases). Trimming cost V 4 bases and J 10 bases, with 17 bases left between them. CDR1 and CDR2 (germline): MDHEN, SYDVKM. This CDR3 contains 15 residues.

The chain recombines TRBV9 with TRBJ2-7, with TRBD1 as a possible D gene (5 bases). CDR1 and CDR2 from the germline V gene are SGDLS and YYNGEE. V was shortened by 2 bases and J by 3 bases, with 12 bases between the two germline ends. The CDR3 loop spans 14 amino acids. In nucleotides, the CDR3 is TGTGCCAGCAGCGTGGACATTGCAAACTACGAGCAGTACTTC. Its translation: CASSVDIANYEQYF.

This sequence joins TRBV6-2 or TRBV6-3 and TRBJ2-7; TRBD2 matches 8 bases. With V trimmed by 1 base and J by 5 bases, 10 bases remained unmatched. Germline CDR1 reads MNHEY; CDR2 reads SVGEGT. The CDR3 is 16 amino acids. The CDR3 nucleotides are TGTGCCAGCAGTTACTTAGCTAGCGGGCGCTCTGACGAGCAGTACTTC. Residues: CASSYLASGRSDEQYF.

This clone was observed once. The V and J genes are TRBV9 and TRBJ2-5; 16 bases are shared with TRBD2. Germline assignment: CDR1 SGDLS and CDR2 YYNGEE. CDR3 length: 18 residues. V lost 3 bases and J lost 1; bases outside the gene matches: 6. The CDR3 nucleotides read TGTGCCAGCAGCGAGGGGACTAGCGGGGGGGCCCCCCAAGAGACCCAGTACTTC. Its protein is CASSEGTSGGAPQETQYF. The variable domain in full, completed from reference TRBV9 and TRBJ2-5, reads DSGVTQTPKHLITATGQRVTLRCSPRSGDLSVYWYQQSLDQGLQFLIQYYNGEERAKGNILERFSAQQFPDLHSELNLSSLELGDSALYFCASSEGTSGGAPQETQYFGPGTRLLVL.

The chain is built from TRBV19 and TRBJ1-3, with 7 positions matching TRBD1. V trimming: 5 bases; J trimming: 4 bases; junction bases outside the gene matches: 5. The CDR3 covers 14 residues. Germline V gene sequence: CDR1 LNHDA, CDR2 SQIVND (reference sequence). CDR3 loop: CASSDRAPGNTIYF. The CDR3 DNA follows: TGTGCCAGTAGTGACAGGGCACCAGGAAACACCATATATTTT.

CDR3 DNA: TGTGCCAGCAGACAAGGGACAGGATTTGAGACCCAGTACTTC. Amino acids: CASRQGTGFETQYF. The genes are TRBV2 and TRBJ2-5; 8 positions agree with TRBD1. The CDR3 sequence is 14 residues long. Germline V lookup: CDR1 SNHLY, CDR2 FYNNEI. Losses at the gene ends were 6 bases for V and 5 bases for J; bases not matched to a gene: 8.

The chain combines TRBV10-3 with TRBJ2-7, with D hard to call. The V and J ends lost 2 bases and 8 bases respectively, with 10 bases between them. Germline CDR1 is ENHRY and CDR2 is SYGVKD. This CDR3 region has 12 residues. This CDR3 is CAISEAELQQYF. CDR3 in DNA: TGTGCCATCAGTGAGGCCGAGCTACAGCAGTACTTC.

This sequence joins TRBV25-1 and TRBJ1-1; TRBD1 matches at 8 bases. The V gene end was trimmed by 6 bases and the J gene end by 4 bases; junction bases not matched to a gene: 10. Germline V gene lookup returns CDR1 MGHDK and CDR2 SYGVNS. This CDR3 has 15 residues. For the CDR3, the DNA is TGTGCCAGCAGGGTAGCGGACAGGGTAGCCACTGAAGCTTTCTTT. This encodes CASRVADRVATEAFF.

V gene TRBV4-3 combines with J gene TRBJ2-7, with 9 positions matching TRBD2. Germline V lookup: CDR1 LGHNA, CDR2 YSLEER. J was trimmed by 7 bases and V by 1 base; bases with no gene match: 8. The CDR3 contains 15 residues. The CDR3 DNA sequence: TGCGCCAGCAGCCAAGTGGCGGGGGGGCCGAGAGAGCAGTACTTC. Amino acids: CASSQVAGGPREQYF.

This clone occurred once. This chain uses TRBV19 with TRBJ1-6; 9 nucleotides line up with TRBD1. CDR1 LNHDA and CDR2 SQIVND come from the germline V gene (reference sequence). The CDR3 covers 15 residues. V was clipped by 9 bases and J by 7 bases; unmatched bases: 10. CDR3 protein: CASEEGQGGNSPLHF. The CDR3 bases are TGTGCCAGCGAAGAGGGACAGGGCGGAAATTCACCCCTCCACTTT.

The rearrangement joins TRBV3-1 (or the pseudogene TRBV3-2) to TRBJ1-2; no definite D call. CDR3 length equals 15 residues. Trimming left V 2 bases short and J 4 bases short, with 14 bases between. The V gene's germline CDR1 is LGHDT and CDR2 YNNKEL (reference sequence). DNA of the CDR3: TGTGCCAGCAGCCAAAGGACTGATGCCGTCTATGGCTACACCTTC. Amino acids: CASSQRTDAVYGYTF.

In its sample, this clone was seen once. This chain's CDR3 is CASKTAPEAFF. In DNA, the CDR3 is TGTGCCAGCAAGACAGCCCCTGAAGCTTTCTTT. The rearrangement links TRBV2 to TRBJ1-1; D might be TRBD1 (5 bases). Trimming removed 7 bases from V and 6 bases from J, with 9 bases in between. Per germline, CDR1 SNHLY and CDR2 FYNNEI. This CDR3 is 11 amino acids long.

The genes are TRBV7-3 and TRBJ2-3; 8 positions match TRBD2. V trimming: 2 bases; J trimming: 1 base; junction bases outside the gene matches: 8. The CDR3 spans 17 residues. Germline V gene data show CDR1 as SGHTA and CDR2 as FQGTGA. The CDR3 DNA is TGTGCCAGCAGCTTAGAGCGGGGGTCCCCTGGCACAGATACGCAGTATTTT. Amino acids: CASSLERGSPGTDTQYF. Looking up the rest from reference TRBV7-3 and TRBJ2-3 gives the full variable domain: GAGVSQTPSNKVTEKGKYVELRCDPISGHTALYWYRQSLGQGPEFLIYFQGTGAADDSGLPNDRFFAVRPEGSVSTLKIQRTERGDSAVYLCASSLERGSPGTDTQYFGPGTRLTVL.

The chain combines TRBV19 with TRBJ2-7, with TRBD1 as a possible D gene (6 bases). The germline V gene has CDR1 LNHDA and CDR2 SQIVND (reference sequence). This CDR3 spans 15 amino acids. Trimming stripped 5 bases from V and 3 bases from J, with 17 bases between. CDR3 coding DNA: TGTGCCAGTAGTCCTACACGGACAGAAAACTACGAGCAGTACTTC. Translated: CASSPTRTENYEQYF.

The chain couples TRBV6-5 to TRBJ1-6; D is possibly TRBD1 (6 bases). V was shortened by 7 bases and J by 7 bases, with 14 bases between the two germline ends. There are 14 residues in the CDR3. CDR1 is MNHEY, CDR2 SVGAGI, per germline. CDR3 in amino acids: CASTRGAKNSPLHF. Written as DNA, the CDR3 is TGTGCCAGCACCCGGGGGGCCAAGAATTCACCCCTCCACTTT.

The chain carries TRBV3-1 (or the pseudogene TRBV3-2) and TRBJ2-3; 9 bases agree with TRBD2. There are 15 residues in the CDR3. Germline CDR1 and CDR2: LGHDT and YNNKEL (reference sequence). J was trimmed by 4 bases and V by 2 bases; bases with no gene match: 4. CDR3 region: CASSQWRGGADTQYF. The CDR3, as DNA: TGTGCCAGCAGCCAATGGCGGGGGGGTGCAGATACGCAGTATTTT.

This clone has a handful of counts. The J gene is TRBJ2-2, the V gene TRBV7-9; D is possibly TRBD1 (5 bases). CDR1 and CDR2 from the germline V gene are SEHNR and FQNEAQ (reference sequence). The CDR3 sequence is 15 residues long. V dropped 6 bases and J dropped 6 bases, with 17 bases sitting between them. The CDR3 bases are TGTGCCAGCAGTCCACAGGTTCCAGGCGCCGGGGAGCTGTTTTTT. Amino acid sequence: CASSPQVPGAGELFF.

This clone was observed a single time. The chain combines TRBV3-1 (or the pseudogene TRBV3-2) with TRBJ2-7; TRBD1 agrees at 7 bases. CDR3 length: 14 residues. The germline V gene has CDR1 LGHDT and CDR2 YNNKEL (reference sequence). V shed 2 bases and J 3 bases; nucleotides not matched to a gene: 4. CDR3 amino acids: CASSQPGTVYEQYF. The CDR3 bases are TGTGCCAGCAGCCAACCAGGGACAGTCTACGAGCAGTACTTC.

The V call is TRBV24-1, the J call TRBJ1-6; D is ambiguous. With 6 bases removed from V and 2 bases from J, the gap between germline ends came to 10 bases. CDR1 is KGHDR and CDR2 is SFDVKD in the germline V gene. The length of the CDR3 is 15 residues. CDR3 nucleotide sequence: TGTGCCACCAGTCTTGGGAGAACCTATAATTCACCCCTCCACTTT. Its translation: CATSLGRTYNSPLHF.

V gene TRBV21-1 combines with J gene TRBJ2-3; the D call of TRBD1 is as the table states it, not checked on the DNA. TRBV21-1 is shown as a pseudogene. This CDR3 is built from 17 residues. DNA of the CDR3: TGTGCCAGCAGCCCCGCGCACAGGGACATTCGAACAGATACGCAGTATTTT. Translation: CASSPAHRDIRTDTQYF.

The sample holds one count of this clone. V and J are TRBV4-1 and TRBJ2-2; 7 bases line up with TRBD1. There are 17 residues in the CDR3. Germline CDR1 and CDR2: MGHRA and YSYEKL. V dropped 3 bases and J dropped 3; count of bases not matched to a gene: 10. CDR3 protein: CASSQASGTADTGELFF. Written as DNA, the CDR3 is TGCGCCAGCAGCCAGGCTTCCGGGACAGCAGACACCGGGGAGCTGTTTTTT.